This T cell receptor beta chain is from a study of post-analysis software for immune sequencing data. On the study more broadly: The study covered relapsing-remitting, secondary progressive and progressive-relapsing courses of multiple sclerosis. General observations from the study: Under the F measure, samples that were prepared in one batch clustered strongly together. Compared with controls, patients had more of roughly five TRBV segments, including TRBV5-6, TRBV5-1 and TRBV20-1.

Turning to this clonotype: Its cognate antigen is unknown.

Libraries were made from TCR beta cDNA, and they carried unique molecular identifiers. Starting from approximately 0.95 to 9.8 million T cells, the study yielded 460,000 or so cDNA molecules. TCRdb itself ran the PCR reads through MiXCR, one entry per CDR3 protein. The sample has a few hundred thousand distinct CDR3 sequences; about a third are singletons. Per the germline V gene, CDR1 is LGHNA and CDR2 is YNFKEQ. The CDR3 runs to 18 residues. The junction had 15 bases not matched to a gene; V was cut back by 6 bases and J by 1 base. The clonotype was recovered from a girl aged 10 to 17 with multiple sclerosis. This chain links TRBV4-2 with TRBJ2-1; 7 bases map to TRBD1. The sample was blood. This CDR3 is CASSTQARGQLSYNEQFF. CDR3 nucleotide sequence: TGTGCCAGCAGTACCCAAGCCAGGGGACAGCTGTCCTACAATGAGCAGTTCTTC.